The rows below give T cell receptor beta chains drawn from one sample of a study of beta chain features in type 1 diabetes. Profiled with immunoSEQ multiplex PCR; TCRdb holds only in-frame clones, not every one. Here the sample spans about 53,000 clones, just under 65% being singletons. Sample: stem cell memory CD4+ T cells from blood. Receptors were obtained from a woman aged 30 to 39 with type 1 diabetes. Each CDR3 is given with its conserved first and last residue. A D gene is named only where the DNA matches it firmly. Clone size is stated in some rows and not others, as once, few, many or a class when expanded.

v_call	clone_size	d_call	j_call	cdr3_aa	cdr3_nt
TRBV5-4	NA	NA	TRBJ1-1	CASSLGSGVYMNTEAFF	TGTGCCAGCAGCTTGGGGTCAGGGGTTTATATGAACACTGAAGCTTTCTTT
TRBV4-1	NA	TRBD1	TRBJ1-4	CASSQTGGNEKLFF	TGCGCCAGCAGCCAAACAGGGGGTAACGAAAAACTGTTTTTT
TRBV6-1	NA	NA	TRBJ2-7	CASSEAGDKQYF	TGTGCCAGCAGTGAAGCCGGGGACAAGCAGTACTTC
TRBV5-1	few	TRBD2	TRBJ2-3	CASSLEASGSLSDTQYF	TGCGCCAGCAGCTTGGAAGCTAGCGGGAGTCTTTCAGATACGCAGTATTTT
TRBV9	NA	NA	TRBJ2-1	CASSVEGLIGNEQFF	TGTGCCAGCAGCGTAGAGGGACTTATTGGGAATGAGCAGTTCTTC
TRBV2	NA	NA	TRBJ2-1	CASSEAPGRSREQFF	TGTGCCAGCAGTGAAGCCCCGGGGAGAAGCCGTGAGCAGTTCTTC
TRBV18	NA	NA	TRBJ1-5	CASSLQTASNQPQHF	TGTGCCAGCTCACTTCAGACTGCTAGCAATCAGCCCCAGCATTTT
TRBV14	NA	NA	TRBJ2-1	CASSPGGGISSYNEQFF	TGTGCCAGCAGCCCAGGTGGTGGAATAAGCTCCTACAATGAGCAGTTCTTC
TRBV28	NA	TRBD1	TRBJ1-2	CASSLFGRGTYGYTF	TGTGCCAGCAGTTTATTTGGCAGGGGGACCTATGGCTACACCTTC
TRBV29-1	few	NA	TRBJ2-7	CSVVLWGRGGDEQYF	TGCAGCGTTGTTCTATGGGGCCGAGGTGGAGACGAGCAGTACTTC
TRBV5-1	NA	NA	TRBJ2-2	CASSLVYGDRELFF	TGCGCCAGCAGCTTGGTTTACGGGGATCGGGAGCTGTTTTTT
TRBV2	NA	TRBD2	TRBJ2-5	CASGGGRLQETQYF	TGTGCCTCGGGGGGGGGCCGCTTACAAGAGACCCAGTACTTC
TRBV7-2	few	NA	TRBJ1-4	CASSRSNSLTYEKLFF	TGTGCCAGCAGCCGCTCCAACAGCTTAACATATGAAAAACTGTTTTTT
TRBV29-1	few	NA	TRBJ1-2	CSARASGWESGYTF	TGCAGCGCCAGGGCCTCAGGGTGGGAAAGTGGCTACACCTTC
TRBV4-2	NA	NA	TRBJ2-3	CASSQSLEDTQYF	TGTGCCAGCAGCCAATCACTAGAGGATACGCAGTATTTT
TRBV19	NA	TRBD1	TRBJ1-5	CASSFSTGSQPQHF	TGTGCCAGTAGTTTTTCGACAGGGAGTCAGCCCCAGCATTTT
TRBV5-1	NA	TRBD1	TRBJ2-6	CASTPGQDSGANVLTF	TGCGCCAGCACACCGGGACAGGATTCTGGGGCCAACGTCCTGACTTTC
TRBV7-3	NA	NA	TRBJ2-1	CASSFESGSYNEQFF	TGTGCCAGCAGCTTCGAAAGCGGCTCCTACAATGAGCAGTTCTTC
TRBV7-9	few	NA	TRBJ2-3	CASSLIRPGDTQYF	TGTGCCAGCAGCCTTATCAGACCGGGAGATACGCAGTATTTT
TRBV5-1	NA	TRBD1	TRBJ2-1	CASSSSGGGDEQFF	TGCGCCAGCAGCTCGTCAGGGGGCGGCGATGAGCAGTTCTTC
TRBV25-1	NA	NA	TRBJ1-5	CASRVFRARAYSNQPQHF	TGTGCCAGCAGGGTTTTTAGGGCGAGGGCTTATAGCAATCAGCCCCAGCATTTT
TRBV25-1	few	TRBD2	TRBJ2-2	CASSEFASGRSGELFF	TGTGCCAGCAGTGAATTTGCTAGCGGGAGGTCCGGGGAGCTGTTTTTT
TRBV2	once	NA	TRBJ1-4	CASNQDSDNEKLFF	TGTGCCAGCAACCAGGACAGCGATAATGAAAAACTGTTTTTT
TRBV18	NA	TRBD1	TRBJ1-4	CASSPSRGLEKLFF	TGTGCCAGCTCACCTTCCAGGGGGCTTGAAAAACTGTTTTTT
TRBV19	NA	TRBD2	TRBJ2-5	CASSKISGSERETQYF	TGTGCCAGTAGTAAAATAAGCGGGAGTGAGAGGGAGACCCAGTACTTC
TRBV30	once	TRBD1	TRBJ1-4	CAWSVPGQGFRKLFF	TGTGCCTGGAGTGTACCGGGACAGGGGTTCAGAAAACTGTTTTTT
TRBV28	once	TRBD1	TRBJ1-1	CATSGGTNTEAFF	TGTGCCACCTCAGGGGGCACCAACACTGAAGCTTTCTTT
TRBV7-3	NA	NA	TRBJ1-6	CASSAGQTHSPLHF	TGTGCCAGCAGCGCAGGACAGACTCATTCACCCCTCCACTTT
TRBV5-1	NA	TRBD2	TRBJ2-3	CASSSLAGEGTQYF	TGCGCCAGCAGCTCACTAGCGGGAGAGGGTACGCAGTATTTT
TRBV18	NA	TRBD2	TRBJ2-3	CASSPKGLAESTDTQYF	TGTGCCAGCTCACCTAAGGGACTAGCGGAAAGCACAGATACGCAGTATTTT
TRBV5-1	NA	TRBD1	TRBJ2-2	CASSLQTGPGELFF	TGCGCCAGCAGCTTACAGACAGGGCCCGGGGAGCTGTTTTTT
TRBV7-2	NA	NA	TRBJ2-3	CASSPKGVNTDTQYF	TGTGCCAGCAGCCCTAAGGGGGTTAACACAGATACGCAGTATTTT
TRBV7-9	few	NA	TRBJ1-1	CASSSPGVAGKVNTEAFF	TGTGCCAGCAGCTCCCCTGGAGTGGCAGGGAAGGTAAACACTGAAGCTTTCTTT
TRBV6-1	NA	TRBD1	TRBJ1-2	CASGDSRSNYGYTF	TGTGCCAGCGGGGACAGCCGGTCTAACTATGGCTACACCTTC
TRBV29-1	few	NA	TRBJ1-2	CSVSQGINYGYTF	TGCAGCGTTAGCCAGGGGATTAACTATGGCTACACCTTC
TRBV1	NA	NA	TRBJ2-1	CTSSQGLADYNEQFF	TGCACCAGCAGCCAAGGACTAGCGGATTACAATGAGCAGTTCTTC
TRBV9	NA	TRBD2	TRBJ2-7	CASSPRPAGAEEQYF	TGTGCCAGCAGCCCCAGGCCAGCGGGAGCTGAGGAGCAGTACTTC
TRBV7-8	NA	NA	TRBJ1-2	CASSPKRFQGLNYGYTF	TGTGCCAGCAGCCCTAAAAGATTTCAGGGACTTAACTATGGCTACACCTTC